The present entry profiles one TCR beta chain with its context. Its antigen is currently unknown. Germline CDR1 reads MDHEN; CDR2 reads SYDVKM. The CDR3 sequence is 14 residues long. V was pared by 6 bases and J by 7 bases, with 16 bases between. The data derive from a study of cytomegalovirus exposure and HLA in healthy donors. General study points: On later analysis, the bulk of CMV-associated TCR beta chains appeared to be HLA-restricted. Later analysis found that TCR beta chains associated with HLA were more clonally expanded than other, equally common chains.

60 Vbeta and 13 Jbeta primers were used in PCR. The repertoire was sequenced with immunoSEQ multiplex PCR; TCRdb's copy has only in-frame clones and lacks some. Of 150,000 or so clones detected, around 82% appear once; the ten largest clones hold roughly 5.5%. The sequencing sample was made of PBMCs. The TCR sequence derives from a woman aged 40 to 50 in good health and CMV-seropositive. The chain is built from TRBV28 and TRBJ2-1, with D tentatively TRBD2 (5 bases). The chain's CDR3 is CASSEGLERNEQFF. The CDR3 bases are TGTGCCAGCAGCGAAGGACTTGAGCGGAATGAGCAGTTCTTC.